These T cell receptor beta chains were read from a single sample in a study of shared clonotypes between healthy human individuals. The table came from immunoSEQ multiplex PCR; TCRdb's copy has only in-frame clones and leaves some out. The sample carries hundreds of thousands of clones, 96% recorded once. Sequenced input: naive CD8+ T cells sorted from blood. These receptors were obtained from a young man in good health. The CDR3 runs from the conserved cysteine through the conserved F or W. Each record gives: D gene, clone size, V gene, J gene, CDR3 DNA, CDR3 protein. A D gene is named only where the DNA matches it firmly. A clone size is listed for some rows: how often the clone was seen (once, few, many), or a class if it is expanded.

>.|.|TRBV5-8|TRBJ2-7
TGTGCCAGCAGCTTGGTAACAGGGCGGGACGTGCAGTACTTC
CASSLVTGRDVQYF
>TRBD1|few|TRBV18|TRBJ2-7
TGTGCCAGCTCACCCGGACAGGGGCAGGGCTACGAGCAGTACTTC
CASSPGQGQGYEQYF
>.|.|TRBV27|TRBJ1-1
TGTGCCAGCAGTTCCCGACAGGAATGGAGCCCTGAAGCTTTCTTT
CASSSRQEWSPEAFF
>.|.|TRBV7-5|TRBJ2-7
TGTGTCAGAATGGCCCCCTTTAACGAGCAGTACTTC
CVRMAPFNEQYF
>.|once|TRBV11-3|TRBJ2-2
TGTGCCAGCAGCTCGGGACCCACCGGGGAGCTGTTTTTT
CASSSGPTGELFF
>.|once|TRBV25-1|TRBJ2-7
TGTGCCAGCAGTGAGATAGGGAACTCCTACGAGCAGTACTTC
CASSEIGNSYEQYF
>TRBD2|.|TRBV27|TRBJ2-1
TGTGCCAGCAGTGGGAGGGCGGCCTACAATGAGCAGTTCTTC
CASSGRAAYNEQFF
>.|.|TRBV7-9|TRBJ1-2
TGTGCCAGCAGCCCGGCCCGTCACTATGGCTACACCTTC
CASSPARHYGYTF
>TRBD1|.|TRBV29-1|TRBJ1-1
TGCAGCGTCGGGACAGGGGGCGGCACTGAAGCTTTCTTT
CSVGTGGGTEAFF
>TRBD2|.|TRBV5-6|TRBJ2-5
TGTGCCAGCAGCTTGGGACTAGCACAAAAAGAGACCCAGTACTTC
CASSLGLAQKETQYF
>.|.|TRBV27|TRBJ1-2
TGTGCCAGCAGTCTAAGTGAGACCTATGGCTACACCTTC
CASSLSETYGYTF
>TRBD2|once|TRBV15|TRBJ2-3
TGTGCCACCAGCTGGCGGGAGTTGACAGATACGCAGTATTTT
CATSWRELTDTQYF
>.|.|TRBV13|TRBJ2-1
TGTGCCAGCAGCTTCCGTCGACCCACCGTCGAGCAGTTCTTC
CASSFRRPTVEQFF
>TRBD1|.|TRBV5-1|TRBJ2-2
TGCGCCAGCAATTTTGACAGGGGGCGACCCGCGGACCCCGGGGAGCTGTTTTTT
CASNFDRGRPADPGELFF
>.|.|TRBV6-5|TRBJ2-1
TGTGCCAGCAGTTATCGCCCCTACAATGAGCAGTTCTTC
CASSYRPYNEQFF
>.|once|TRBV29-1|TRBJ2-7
TGCAGCGTTGAAGTCCAGAGCTCCTACGAGCAGTACTTC
CSVEVQSSYEQYF
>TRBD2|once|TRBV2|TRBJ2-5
TGTGCCAGCTTACCGGGGACTAGCGGTTGGGAGACCCAGTACTTC
CASLPGTSGWETQYF
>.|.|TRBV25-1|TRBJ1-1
TGTGCCAGCAGTCCAGGGGCTGGGGCTGAAGCTTTCTTT
CASSPGAGAEAFF
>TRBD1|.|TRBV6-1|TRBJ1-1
TGTGCCACCCCTGGGACAGACGATATGAACACTGAAGCTTTCTTT
CATPGTDDMNTEAFF
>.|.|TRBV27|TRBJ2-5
TGTGCCAGCAGTTTATTAGGGGAAGGAGAGACCCAGTACTTC
CASSLLGEGETQYF
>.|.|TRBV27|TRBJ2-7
TGTGCCAGCAGTTCCCGAGGCTACGAGCAGTACTTC
CASSSRGYEQYF
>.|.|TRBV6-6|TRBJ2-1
TGTGCCAGCAGTTACGCGAGACAGGCCTACAATGAGCAGTTCTTC
CASSYARQAYNEQFF
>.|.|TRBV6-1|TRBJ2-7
TGTGCCAGCAGGGAAGACAGTACCTACGAGCAGTACTTC
CASREDSTYEQYF
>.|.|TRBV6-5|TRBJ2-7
TGTGCCAGCAGTTTACAGGGTACTTTCGGATACGAGCAGTACTTC
CASSLQGTFGYEQYF
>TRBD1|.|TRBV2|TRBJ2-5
TGTGCCAGCAGTGAGGACAGGATGGAGGAGACCCAGTACTTC
CASSEDRMEETQYF
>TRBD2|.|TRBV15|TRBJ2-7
TGTGCCACCAGCCCGACTAGCGCGCTCTCCTACGAGCAGTACTTC
CATSPTSALSYEQYF
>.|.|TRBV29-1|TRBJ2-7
TGCAGCGTTGAAATGTCAGGGGCATCCTACGAGCAGTACTTC
CSVEMSGASYEQYF
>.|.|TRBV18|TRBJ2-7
TGTGCCAGCTCAGACCGGGGATACGATGAGCAGTACTTC
CASSDRGYDEQYF
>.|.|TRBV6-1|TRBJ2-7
TGTGCCAGCAGTGAAGCGGGCTCCCTTGGGAGGCCACAGTACGAGCAGTACTTC
CASSEAGSLGRPQYEQYF
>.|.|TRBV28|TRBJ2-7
TGTGCCAGCAGTCTGGCAGGTTCCCTCGAGCAGTACTTC
CASSLAGSLEQYF